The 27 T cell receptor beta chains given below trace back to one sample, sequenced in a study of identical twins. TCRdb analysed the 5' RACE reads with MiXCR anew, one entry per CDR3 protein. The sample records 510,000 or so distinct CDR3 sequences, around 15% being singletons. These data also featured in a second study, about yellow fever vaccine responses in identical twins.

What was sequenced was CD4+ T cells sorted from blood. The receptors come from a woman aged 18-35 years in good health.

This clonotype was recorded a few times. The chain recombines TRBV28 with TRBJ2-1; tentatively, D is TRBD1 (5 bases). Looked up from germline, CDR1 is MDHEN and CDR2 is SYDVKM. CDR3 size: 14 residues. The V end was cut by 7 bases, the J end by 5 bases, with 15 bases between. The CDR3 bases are TGTGCCAGCACCTCGCAGGGTACCGACAATGAGCAGTTCTTC. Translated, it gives CASTSQGTDNEQFF.

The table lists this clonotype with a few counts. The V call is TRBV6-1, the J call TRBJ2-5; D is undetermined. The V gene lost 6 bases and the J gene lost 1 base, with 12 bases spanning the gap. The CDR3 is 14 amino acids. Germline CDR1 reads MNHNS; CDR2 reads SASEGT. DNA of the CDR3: TGTGCCAGCAGGGTCAGTTGGTTCCAAGAGACCCAGTACTTC. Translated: CASRVSWFQETQYF.

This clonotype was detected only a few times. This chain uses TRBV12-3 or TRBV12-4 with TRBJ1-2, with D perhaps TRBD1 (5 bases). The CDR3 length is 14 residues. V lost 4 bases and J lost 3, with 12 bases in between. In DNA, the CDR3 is TGTGCCAGCAGTTCCACCAGGGCCGACTATGGCTACACCTTC. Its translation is CASSSTRADYGYTF.

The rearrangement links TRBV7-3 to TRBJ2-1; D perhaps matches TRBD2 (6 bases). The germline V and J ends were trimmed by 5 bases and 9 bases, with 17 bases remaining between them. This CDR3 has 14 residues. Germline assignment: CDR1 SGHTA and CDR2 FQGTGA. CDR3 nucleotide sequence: TGTGCCAGCAGCGGGGGACCGGCGGAGGGTGAGCAGTTCTTC. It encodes CASSGGPAEGEQFF.

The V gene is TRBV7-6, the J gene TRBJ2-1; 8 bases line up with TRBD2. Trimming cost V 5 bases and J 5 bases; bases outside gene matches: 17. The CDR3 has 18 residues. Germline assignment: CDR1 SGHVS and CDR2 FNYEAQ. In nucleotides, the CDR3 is TGTGCCAGCAGCCCGATCAAAAAAAGCGGGAGTCCCCACAATGAGCAGTTCTTC. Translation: CASSPIKKSGSPHNEQFF.

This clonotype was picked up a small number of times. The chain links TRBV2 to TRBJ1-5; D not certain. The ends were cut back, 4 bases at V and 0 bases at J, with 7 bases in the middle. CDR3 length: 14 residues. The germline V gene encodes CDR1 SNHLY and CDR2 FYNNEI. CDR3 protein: CASSGSYSNQPQHF. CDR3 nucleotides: TGTGCCAGCAGTGGCAGTTATAGCAATCAGCCCCAGCATTTT.

The CDR3 DNA reads as TGTGCCAGCAGTAAGGGCTACTCGGGATCTGAGCAGTTCTTC. This encodes CASSKGYSGSEQFF. The chain joins TRBV28 to TRBJ2-1; a weak D match, TRBD2 (5 bases). The germline V gene encodes CDR1 MDHEN and CDR2 SYDVKM. Trimming removed 5 bases from V and 9 bases from J, with 17 bases in between. The CDR3 length is 14 residues.

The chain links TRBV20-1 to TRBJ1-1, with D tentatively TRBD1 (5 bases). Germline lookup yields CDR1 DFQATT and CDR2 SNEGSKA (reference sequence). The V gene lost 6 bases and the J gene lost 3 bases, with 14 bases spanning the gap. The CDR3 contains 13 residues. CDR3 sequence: CSAYRPGYTEAFF. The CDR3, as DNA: TGCAGTGCCTACAGGCCAGGGTACACTGAAGCTTTCTTT.

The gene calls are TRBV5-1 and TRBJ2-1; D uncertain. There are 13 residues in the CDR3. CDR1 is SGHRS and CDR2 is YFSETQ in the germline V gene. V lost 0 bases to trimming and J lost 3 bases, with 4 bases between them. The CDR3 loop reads CASSLGNYNEQFF. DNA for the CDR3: TGCGCCAGCAGCTTGGGGAACTACAATGAGCAGTTCTTC.

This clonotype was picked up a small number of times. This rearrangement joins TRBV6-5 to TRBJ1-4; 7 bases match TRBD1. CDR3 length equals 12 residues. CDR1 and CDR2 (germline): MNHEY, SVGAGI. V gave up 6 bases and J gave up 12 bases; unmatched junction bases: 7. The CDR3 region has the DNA TGTGCCAGCAGGAGACAGGGAGCGGAACTGTTTTTT. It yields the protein CASRRQGAELFF.

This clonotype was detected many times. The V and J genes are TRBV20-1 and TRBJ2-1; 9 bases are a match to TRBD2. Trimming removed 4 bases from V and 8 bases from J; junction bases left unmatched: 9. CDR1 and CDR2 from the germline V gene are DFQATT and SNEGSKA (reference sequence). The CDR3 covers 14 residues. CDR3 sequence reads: CSAISGRVTHEQFF. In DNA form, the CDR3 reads TGCAGTGCTATTAGCGGGAGAGTTACTCATGAGCAGTTCTTC.

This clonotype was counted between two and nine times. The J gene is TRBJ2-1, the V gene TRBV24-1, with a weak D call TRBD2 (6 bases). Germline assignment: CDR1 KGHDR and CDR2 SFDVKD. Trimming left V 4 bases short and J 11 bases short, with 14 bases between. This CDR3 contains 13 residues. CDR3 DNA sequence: TGTGCCACCAGTGACGCCGTGGGGAGGCAGCAGTTCTTC. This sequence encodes CATSDAVGRQQFF.

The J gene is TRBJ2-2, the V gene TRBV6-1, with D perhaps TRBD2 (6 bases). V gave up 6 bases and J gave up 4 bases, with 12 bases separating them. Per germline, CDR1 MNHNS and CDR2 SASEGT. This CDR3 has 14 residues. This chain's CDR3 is CASRGGGSTGELFF. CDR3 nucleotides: TGTGCCAGCAGGGGGGGAGGTAGCACCGGGGAGCTGTTTTTT.

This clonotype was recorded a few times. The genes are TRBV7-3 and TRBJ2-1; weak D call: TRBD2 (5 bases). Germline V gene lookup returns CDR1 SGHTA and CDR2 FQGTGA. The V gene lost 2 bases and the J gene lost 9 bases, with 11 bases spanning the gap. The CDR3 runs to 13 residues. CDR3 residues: CASSLLAGSEQFF. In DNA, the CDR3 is TGTGCCAGCAGCTTACTAGCAGGCTCTGAGCAGTTCTTC.

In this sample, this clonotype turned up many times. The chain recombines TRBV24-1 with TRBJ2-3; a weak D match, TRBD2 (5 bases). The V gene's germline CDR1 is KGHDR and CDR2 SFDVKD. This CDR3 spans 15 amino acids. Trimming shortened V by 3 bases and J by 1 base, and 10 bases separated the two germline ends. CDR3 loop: CATSDAGPRTDTQYF. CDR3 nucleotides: TGTGCCACCAGTGATGCGGGCCCCCGCACAGATACGCAGTATTTT.

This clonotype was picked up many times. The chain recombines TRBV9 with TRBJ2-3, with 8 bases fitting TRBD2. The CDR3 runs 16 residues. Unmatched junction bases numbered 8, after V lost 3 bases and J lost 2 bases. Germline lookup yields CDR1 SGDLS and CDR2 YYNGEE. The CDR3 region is CASSAWRGEYTDTQYF. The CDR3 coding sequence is TGTGCCAGCAGCGCCTGGCGGGGGGAGTACACAGATACGCAGTATTTT.

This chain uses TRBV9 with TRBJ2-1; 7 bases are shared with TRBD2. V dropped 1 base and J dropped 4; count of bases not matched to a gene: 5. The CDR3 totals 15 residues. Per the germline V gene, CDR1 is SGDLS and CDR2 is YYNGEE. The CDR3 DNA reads TGTGCCAGCAGCGTATCCGAGGGAGGGTACAATGAGCAGTTCTTC. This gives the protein CASSVSEGGYNEQFF.

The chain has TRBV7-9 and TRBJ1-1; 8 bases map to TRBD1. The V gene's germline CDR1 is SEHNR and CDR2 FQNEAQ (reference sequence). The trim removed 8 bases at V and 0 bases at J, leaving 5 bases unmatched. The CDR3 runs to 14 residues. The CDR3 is CASFRTGMNTEAFF. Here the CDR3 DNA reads TGTGCCAGCTTCCGGACAGGGATGAACACTGAAGCTTTCTTT. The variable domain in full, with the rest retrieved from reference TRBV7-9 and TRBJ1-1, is DTGVSQNPRHKITKRGQNVTFRCDPISEHNRLYWYRQTLGQGPEFLTYFQNEAQLEKSRLLSDRFSAERPKGSFSTLEIQRTEQGDSAMYLCASFRTGMNTEAFFGQGTRLTVV.

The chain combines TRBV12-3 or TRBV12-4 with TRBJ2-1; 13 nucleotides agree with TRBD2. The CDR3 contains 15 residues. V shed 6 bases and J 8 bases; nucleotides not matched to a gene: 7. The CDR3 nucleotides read TGTGCCAGCAGACCTGGACTAGCGGGAGACTATGAGCAGTTCTTC. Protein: CASRPGLAGDYEQFF.

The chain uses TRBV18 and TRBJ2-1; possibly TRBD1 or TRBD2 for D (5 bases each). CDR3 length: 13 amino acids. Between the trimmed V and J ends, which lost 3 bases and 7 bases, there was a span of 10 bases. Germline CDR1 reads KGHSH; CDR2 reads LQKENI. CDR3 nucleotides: TGTGCCAGCTCACCGAACGAGGGGAATGAGCAGTTCTTC. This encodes CASSPNEGNEQFF.

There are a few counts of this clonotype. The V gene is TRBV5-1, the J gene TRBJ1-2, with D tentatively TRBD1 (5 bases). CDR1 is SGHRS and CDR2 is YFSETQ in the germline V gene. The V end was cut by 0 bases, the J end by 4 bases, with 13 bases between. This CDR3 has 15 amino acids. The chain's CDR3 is CASSLEGRDRYGYTF. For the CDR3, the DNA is TGCGCCAGCAGCTTGGAGGGGAGGGATCGCTATGGCTACACCTTC.

CDR3 nucleotides: TGTGCCAGCAGTTTCCTTGCTTTGGATACGCAGTATTTT. This codes for CASSFLALDTQYF. This rearrangement joins TRBV12-3 or TRBV12-4 to TRBJ2-3; D is unresolved. Trimming took off 3 bases at V and 6 bases at J, with 10 bases between the two ends. The CDR3 runs to 13 residues.

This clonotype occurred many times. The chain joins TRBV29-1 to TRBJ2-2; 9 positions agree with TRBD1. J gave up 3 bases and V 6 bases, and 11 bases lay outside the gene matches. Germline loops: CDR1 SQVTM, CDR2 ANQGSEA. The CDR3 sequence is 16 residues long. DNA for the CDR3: TGCAGCGTGCCCCCCACAGGGGGCGAGGACACCGGGGAGCTGTTTTTT. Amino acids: CSVPPTGGEDTGELFF.

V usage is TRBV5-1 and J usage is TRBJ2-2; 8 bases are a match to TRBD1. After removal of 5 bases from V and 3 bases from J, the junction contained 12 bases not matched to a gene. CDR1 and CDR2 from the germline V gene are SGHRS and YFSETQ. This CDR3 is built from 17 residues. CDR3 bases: TGCGCCAGCAGAAAAGGACAGGGATTAGTTGACACCGGGGAGCTGTTTTTT. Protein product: CASRKGQGLVDTGELFF.

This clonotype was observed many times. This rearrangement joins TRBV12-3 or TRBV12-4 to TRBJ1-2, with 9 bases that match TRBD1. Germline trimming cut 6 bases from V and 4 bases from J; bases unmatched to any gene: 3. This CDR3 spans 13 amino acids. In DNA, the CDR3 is TGTGCCAGCAGCTCGGGACAGGGCTATGGCTACACCTTC. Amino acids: CASSSGQGYGYTF.

This CDR3 is CASGSRGKGRSEQYF. The CDR3 coding sequence is TGTGCCAGCGGATCCCGGGGGAAGGGACGGAGCGAGCAGTACTTC. The chain recombines TRBV28 with TRBJ2-7, with a tentative D call TRBD2 (6 bases). The CDR3 is made up of 15 amino acids. From germline, CDR1 is MDHEN and CDR2 SYDVKM. The V and J ends lost 8 bases and 6 bases respectively, with 23 bases between them. Filled out from reference TRBV28 and TRBJ2-7, the complete variable domain reads DVKVTQSSRYLVKRTGEKVFLECVQDMDHENMFWYRQDPGLGLRLIYFSYDVKMKEKGDIPEGYSVSREKKERFSLILESASTNQTSMYLCASGSRGKGRSEQYFGPGTRLTVT.

For the CDR3, the DNA is TGCAGTGCCCCAAGGGGTGGAGATACGCAGTATTTT. Translating it yields CSAPRGGDTQYF. V is TRBV20-1 and J is TRBJ2-3; D is possibly TRBD1 (5 bases). V shed 6 bases and J shed 5 bases, with 12 bases lying between them. The CDR3 has 12 amino acids. Germline V gene sequence: CDR1 DFQATT, CDR2 SNEGSKA (reference sequence).